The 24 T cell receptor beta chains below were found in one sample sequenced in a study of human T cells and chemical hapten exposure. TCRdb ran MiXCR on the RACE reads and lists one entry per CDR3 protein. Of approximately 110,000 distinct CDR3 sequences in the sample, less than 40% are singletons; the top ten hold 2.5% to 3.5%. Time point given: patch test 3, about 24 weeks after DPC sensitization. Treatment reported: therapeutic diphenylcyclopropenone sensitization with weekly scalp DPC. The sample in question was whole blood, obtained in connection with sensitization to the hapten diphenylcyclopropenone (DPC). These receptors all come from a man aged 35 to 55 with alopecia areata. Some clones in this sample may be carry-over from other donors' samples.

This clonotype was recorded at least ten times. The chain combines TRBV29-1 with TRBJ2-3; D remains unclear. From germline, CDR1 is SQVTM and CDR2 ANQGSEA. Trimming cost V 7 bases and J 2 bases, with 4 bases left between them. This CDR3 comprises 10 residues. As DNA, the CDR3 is TGCAGCGCTAACACAGATACGCAGTATTTT. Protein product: CSANTDTQYF.

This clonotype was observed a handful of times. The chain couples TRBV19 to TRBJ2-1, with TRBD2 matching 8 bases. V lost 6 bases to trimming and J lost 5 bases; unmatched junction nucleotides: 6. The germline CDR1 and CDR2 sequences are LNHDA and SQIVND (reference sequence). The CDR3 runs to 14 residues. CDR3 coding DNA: TGTGCCAGTAGAAGACTAGCGTTACACAATGAGCAGTTCTTC. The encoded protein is CASRRLALHNEQFF.

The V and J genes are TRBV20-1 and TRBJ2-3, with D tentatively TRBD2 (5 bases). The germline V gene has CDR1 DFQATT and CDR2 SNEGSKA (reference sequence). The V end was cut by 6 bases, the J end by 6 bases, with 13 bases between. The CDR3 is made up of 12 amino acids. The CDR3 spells CSAGAAMDTQYF. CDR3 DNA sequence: TGCAGTGCGGGAGCGGCTATGGATACGCAGTATTTT.

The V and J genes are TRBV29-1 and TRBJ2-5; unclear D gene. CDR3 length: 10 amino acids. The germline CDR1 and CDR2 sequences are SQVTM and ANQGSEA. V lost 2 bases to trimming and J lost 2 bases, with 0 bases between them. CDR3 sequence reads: CSVEQETQYF. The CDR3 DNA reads TGCAGCGTTGAACAAGAGACCCAGTACTTC. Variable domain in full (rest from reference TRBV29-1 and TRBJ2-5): SAVISQKPSRDICQRGTSLTIQCQVDSQVTMMFWYRQQPGQSLTLIATANQGSEATYESGFVIDKFPISRPNLTFSTLTVSNMSPEDSSIYLCSVEQETQYFGPGTRLLVL.

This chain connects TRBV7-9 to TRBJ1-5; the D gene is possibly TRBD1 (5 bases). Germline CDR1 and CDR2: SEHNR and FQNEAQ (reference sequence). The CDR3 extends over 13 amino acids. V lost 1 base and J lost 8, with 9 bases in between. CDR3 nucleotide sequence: TGTGCCAGCAGCTTAGAAAGGGGAGAGCCCCAGCATTTT. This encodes CASSLERGEPQHF.

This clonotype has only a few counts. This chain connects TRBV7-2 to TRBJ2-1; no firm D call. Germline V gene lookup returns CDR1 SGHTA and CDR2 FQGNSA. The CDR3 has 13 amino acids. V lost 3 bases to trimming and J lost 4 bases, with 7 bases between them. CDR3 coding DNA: TGTGCCAGCAGCTTCCTGGGTTACAATGAGCAGTTCTTC. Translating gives CASSFLGYNEQFF.

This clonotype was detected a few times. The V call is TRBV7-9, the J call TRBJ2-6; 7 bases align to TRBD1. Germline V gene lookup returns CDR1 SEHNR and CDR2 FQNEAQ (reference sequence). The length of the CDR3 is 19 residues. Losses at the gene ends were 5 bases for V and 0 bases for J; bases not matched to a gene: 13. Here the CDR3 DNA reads TGTGCCAGCAGCCCCCGCCGACAGGGAGTTTTCTCTGGGGCCAACGTCCTGACTTTC. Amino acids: CASSPRRQGVFSGANVLTF.

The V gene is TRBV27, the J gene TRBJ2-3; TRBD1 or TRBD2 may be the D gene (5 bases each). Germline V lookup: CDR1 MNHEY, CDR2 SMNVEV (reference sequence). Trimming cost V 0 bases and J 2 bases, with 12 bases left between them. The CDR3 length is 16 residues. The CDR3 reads CASSLSGPPFTDTQYF. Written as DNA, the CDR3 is TGTGCCAGCAGTTTATCGGGACCGCCATTCACAGATACGCAGTATTTT.

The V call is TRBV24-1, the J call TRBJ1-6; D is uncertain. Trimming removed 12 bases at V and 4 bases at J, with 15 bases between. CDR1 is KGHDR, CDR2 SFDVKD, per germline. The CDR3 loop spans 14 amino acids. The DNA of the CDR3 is TGTGCCTCCTATTGGGCAGATTATAATTCACCCCTCCACTTT. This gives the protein CASYWADYNSPLHF.

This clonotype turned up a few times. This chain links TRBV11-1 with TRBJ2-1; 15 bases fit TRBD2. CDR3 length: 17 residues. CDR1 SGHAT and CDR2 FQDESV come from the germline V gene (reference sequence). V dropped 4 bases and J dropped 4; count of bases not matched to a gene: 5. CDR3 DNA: TGTGCCAGCAGCTCCGGACTAGCGGGAGGGTCTTACAATGAGCAGTTCTTC. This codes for CASSSGLAGGSYNEQFF. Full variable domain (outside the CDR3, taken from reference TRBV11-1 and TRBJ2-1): EAEVAQSPRYKITEKSQAVAFWCDPISGHATLYWYRQILGQGPELLVQFQDESVVDDSQLPKDRFSAERLKGVDSTLKIQPAELGDSAMYLCASSSGLAGGSYNEQFFGPGTRLTVL.

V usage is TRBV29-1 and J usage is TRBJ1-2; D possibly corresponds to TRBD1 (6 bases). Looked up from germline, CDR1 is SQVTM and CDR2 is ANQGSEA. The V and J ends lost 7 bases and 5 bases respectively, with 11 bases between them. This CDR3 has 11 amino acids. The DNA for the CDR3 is TGCAGCGGACAGGAGATTTATGGCTACACCTTC. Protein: CSGQEIYGYTF.

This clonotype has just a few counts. The CDR3 loop is CSVVRSNYGYTF. CDR3 sequence (DNA): TGCAGCGTTGTTAGGTCTAACTATGGCTACACCTTC. The rearrangement links TRBV29-1 to TRBJ1-2; D uncertain. Germline assignment: CDR1 SQVTM and CDR2 ANQGSEA. This CDR3 is built from 12 residues. V shed 4 bases and J shed 0 bases, with 6 bases lying between them. Supplemented by reference TRBV29-1 and TRBJ1-2, the full variable domain reads SAVISQKPSRDICQRGTSLTIQCQVDSQVTMMFWYRQQPGQSLTLIATANQGSEATYESGFVIDKFPISRPNLTFSTLTVSNMSPEDSSIYLCSVVRSNYGYTFGSGTRLTVV.

The chain's CDR3 is CASSRLAGRGNEQFF. The DNA of the CDR3 is TGTGCCAGCAGTCGACTAGCGGGACGAGGTAATGAGCAGTTCTTC. This rearrangement joins TRBV5-6 to TRBJ2-1, with TRBD2 identical over 11 bases. The CDR3 extends over 15 amino acids. The J segment lost 7 bases and the V segment lost 5 bases, leaving 8 bases of the junction unmatched. Germline loops: CDR1 SGHDT, CDR2 YYEEEE.

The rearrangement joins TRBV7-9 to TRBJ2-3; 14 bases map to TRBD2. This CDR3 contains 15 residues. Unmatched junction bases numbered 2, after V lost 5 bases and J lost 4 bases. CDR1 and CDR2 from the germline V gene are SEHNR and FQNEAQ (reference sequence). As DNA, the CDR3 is TGTGCCAGCAGCGGGGGACTAGCGGGAGCAGATACGCAGTATTTT. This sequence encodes CASSGGLAGADTQYF. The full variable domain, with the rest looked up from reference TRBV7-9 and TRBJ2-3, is DTGVSQNPRHKITKRGQNVTFRCDPISEHNRLYWYRQTLGQGPEFLTYFQNEAQLEKSRLLSDRFSAERPKGSFSTLEIQRTEQGDSAMYLCASSGGLAGADTQYFGPGTRLTVL.

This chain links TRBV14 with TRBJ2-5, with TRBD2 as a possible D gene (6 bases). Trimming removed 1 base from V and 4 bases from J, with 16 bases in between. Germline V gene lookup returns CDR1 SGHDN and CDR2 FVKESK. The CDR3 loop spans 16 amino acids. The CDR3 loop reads CASSQGSWRDGETQYF. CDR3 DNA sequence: TGTGCCAGCAGCCAAGGTTCTTGGCGGGATGGAGAGACCCAGTACTTC.

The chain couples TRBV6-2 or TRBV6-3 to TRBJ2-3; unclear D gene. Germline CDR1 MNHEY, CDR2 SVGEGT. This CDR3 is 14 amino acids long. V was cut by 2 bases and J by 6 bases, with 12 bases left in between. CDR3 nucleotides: TGTGCCAGCAGTTACAGACCCCGCGCCGATACGCAGTATTTT. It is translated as CASSYRPRADTQYF.

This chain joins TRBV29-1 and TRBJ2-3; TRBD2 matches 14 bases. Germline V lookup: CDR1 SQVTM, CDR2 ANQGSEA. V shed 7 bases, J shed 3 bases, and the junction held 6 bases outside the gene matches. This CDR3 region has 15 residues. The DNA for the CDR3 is TGCAGCGCCGGGACTAGCGGGAGTGAAACAGATACGCAGTATTTT. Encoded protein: CSAGTSGSETDTQYF.

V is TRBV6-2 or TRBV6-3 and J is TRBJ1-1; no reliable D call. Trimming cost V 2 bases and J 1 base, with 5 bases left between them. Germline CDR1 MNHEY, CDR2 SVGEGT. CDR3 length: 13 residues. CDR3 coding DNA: TGTGCCAGCAGTTACGCAGAGAACACTGAAGCTTTCTTT. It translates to CASSYAENTEAFF.

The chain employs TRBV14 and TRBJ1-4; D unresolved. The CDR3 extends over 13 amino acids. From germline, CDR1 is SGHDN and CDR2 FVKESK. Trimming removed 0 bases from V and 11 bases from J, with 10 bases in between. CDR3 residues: CASSQDHLRKLFF. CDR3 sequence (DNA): TGTGCCAGCAGCCAAGACCACCTTCGGAAACTGTTTTTT.

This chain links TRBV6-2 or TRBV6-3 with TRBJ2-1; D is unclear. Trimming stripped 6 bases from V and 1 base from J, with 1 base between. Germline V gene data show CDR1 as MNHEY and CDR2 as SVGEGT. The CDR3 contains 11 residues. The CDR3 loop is CASRSYNEQFF. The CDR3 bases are TGTGCCAGCAGATCCTACAATGAGCAGTTCTTC.

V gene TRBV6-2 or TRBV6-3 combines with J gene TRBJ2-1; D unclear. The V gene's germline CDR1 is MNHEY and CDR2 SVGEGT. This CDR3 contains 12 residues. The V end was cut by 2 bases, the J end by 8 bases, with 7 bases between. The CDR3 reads CASSYARDEQFF. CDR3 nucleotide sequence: TGTGCCAGCAGTTACGCCCGGGATGAGCAGTTCTTC.

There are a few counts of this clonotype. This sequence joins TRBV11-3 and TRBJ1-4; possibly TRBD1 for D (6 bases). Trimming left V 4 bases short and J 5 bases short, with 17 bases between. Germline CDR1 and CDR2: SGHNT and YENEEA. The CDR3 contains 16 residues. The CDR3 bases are TGTGCCAGCAGCTCCCAACCGGGACAAGGCAATGAAAAACTGTTTTTT. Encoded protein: CASSSQPGQGNEKLFF.

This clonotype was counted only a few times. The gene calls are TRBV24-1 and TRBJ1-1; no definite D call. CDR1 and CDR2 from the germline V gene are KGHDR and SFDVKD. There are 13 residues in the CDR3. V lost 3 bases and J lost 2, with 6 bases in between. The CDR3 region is CATSDRGNTEAFF. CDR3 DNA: TGTGCCACCAGTGATCGGGGTAACACTGAAGCTTTCTTT.

The CDR3 coding sequence is TGCGCCAGCAGCCAAGAGGATACGCAGTATTTT. Translated: CASSQEDTQYF. The chain carries TRBV4-1 and TRBJ2-3; D is unclear. V lost 0 bases, J lost 6 bases, and 1 base lay in between. Germline lookup yields CDR1 MGHRA and CDR2 YSYEKL. The CDR3 has 11 residues.